This passage covers 19 T cell receptor beta chains from one sample sequenced in a study of T cells in Graves' hyperthyroidism and ophthalmopathy. The CDR3 regions of TCR beta were amplified from RNA transcripts. With the HTBI primer set, the TCR CDR3 went through a first round of RT-PCR. TCRdb analysed the multiplex PCR reads with MiXCR anew, one entry per CDR3 protein. The sample carries about 350,000 distinct CDR3 sequences, about a sixth recorded once. Sequencing was done on a sample of blood. The receptors were sampled from a woman aged 40 to 50 with Graves' ophthalmopathy.

This clonotype appeared many times. The chain carries TRBV28 and TRBJ1-1; tentative D call: TRBD1 (6 bases). The CDR3 runs 16 residues. The germline V and J ends were trimmed by 5 bases and 1 base, with 17 bases remaining between them. Germline V gene lookup returns CDR1 MDHEN and CDR2 SYDVKM. CDR3 coding DNA: TGTGCCAGCAGTCCCGCCGGCACAGGGCCGAACACTGAAGCTTTCTTT. It is translated as CASSPAGTGPNTEAFF.

At least ten counts were recorded for this clonotype. The chain couples TRBV5-5 to TRBJ2-7; no definite D call. CDR1 SGHKS and CDR2 YYEKEE come from the germline V gene (reference sequence). V was pared by 2 bases and J by 1 base, with 7 bases between. The CDR3 is 13 amino acids. The CDR3 DNA is TGTGCCAGCAGCTTAGTTCCGTCCTACGAGCAGTACTTC. This gives the protein CASSLVPSYEQYF.

This clonotype showed up many times. V usage is TRBV6-5 and J usage is TRBJ2-7; D perhaps matches TRBD2 (5 bases). The length of the CDR3 is 14 residues. Germline assignment: CDR1 MNHEY and CDR2 SVGAGI. Trimming took off 6 bases at V and 0 bases at J, with 12 bases between the two ends. CDR3 bases: TGTGCCAGCAGACCTAGACGGGACTCCTACGAGCAGTACTTC. Translation: CASRPRRDSYEQYF.

This clonotype was seen many times. The V call is TRBV27, the J call TRBJ2-2; D unresolved. V lost 5 bases and J lost 1, with 8 bases in between. The germline V gene encodes CDR1 MNHEY and CDR2 SMNVEV (reference sequence). CDR3 length: 14 amino acids. The chain's CDR3 is CASSTSLNTGELFF. The CDR3 DNA follows: TGTGCCAGCAGTACGTCCTTGAACACCGGGGAGCTGTTTTTT.

Ten or more counts support this clonotype. V is TRBV6-1 and J is TRBJ1-4, with D unresolved. The CDR3 covers 13 residues. CDR1 is MNHNS and CDR2 is SASEGT in the germline V gene. V was pared by 5 bases and J by 4 bases, with 8 bases between. For the CDR3, the DNA is TGTGCCAGCAGTCGAGATAATAATGAAAAACTGTTTTTT. Amino acid sequence: CASSRDNNEKLFF.

This clonotype was recorded at least ten times. The chain employs TRBV7-2 and TRBJ1-2; D gene unclear. This CDR3 has 14 residues. The V end lost 1 base, the J end lost 2 bases, and 8 bases lay between the germline ends. Germline V gene data show CDR1 as SGHTA and CDR2 as FQGNSA. Here the CDR3 reads CASSLVSGNYGYTF. The DNA for the CDR3 is TGTGCCAGCAGCTTAGTTTCAGGAAACTATGGCTACACCTTC. The variable domain in full, completed from reference TRBV7-2 and TRBJ1-2, reads GAGVSQSPSNKVTEKGKDVELRCDPISGHTALYWYRQSLGQGLEFLIYFQGNSAPDKSGLPSDRFSAERTGGSVSTLTIQRTQQEDSAVYLCASSLVSGNYGYTFGSGTRLTVV.

The sample holds many counts of this clonotype. The chain couples TRBV11-2 to TRBJ2-5; D may match TRBD1 or TRBD2 (6 bases each). The CDR3 has 12 amino acids. Trimming removed 4 bases at V and 9 bases at J, with 12 bases between. In germline, CDR1 is SGHAT, CDR2 FQNNGV. In DNA, the CDR3 is TGTGCCAGCAGCTCCGGAGGGGGTTCCCAGTACTTC. It encodes CASSSGGGSQYF. The full variable domain, its missing parts supplied by reference TRBV11-2 and TRBJ2-5, is EAGVAQSPRYKIIEKRQSVAFWCNPISGHATLYWYQQILGQGPKLLIQFQNNGVVDDSQLPKDRFSAERLKGVDSTLKIQPAKLEDSAVYLCASSSGGGSQYFGPGTRLLVL.

The rearrangement joins TRBV12-3 or TRBV12-4 to TRBJ2-7; 12 bases are shared with TRBD1. Germline trimming cut 1 base from V and 6 bases from J; bases unmatched to any gene: 7. There are 16 residues in the CDR3. The CDR3 loop is CASSLVSGQGAGEQYF. The DNA for the CDR3 is TGTGCCAGCAGTTTAGTGTCGGGACAGGGGGCAGGCGAGCAGTACTTC.

This clonotype was seen ten or more times. The gene calls are TRBV29-1 and TRBJ2-7, with 7 bases matching TRBD2. This CDR3 comprises 14 residues. V dropped 7 bases and J dropped 3; count of bases not matched to a gene: 12. Germline CDR1 and CDR2: SQVTM and ANQGSEA. The CDR3 region is CSAMGEGINYEQYF. CDR3 bases: TGCAGCGCCATGGGGGAGGGGATAAACTACGAGCAGTACTTC.

At least ten counts were recorded for this clonotype. CDR3 sequence reads: CASAPGVRTKETQYF. The CDR3 coding sequence is TGTGCCAGCGCTCCTGGAGTCCGGACCAAAGAGACCCAGTACTTC. The chain has TRBV19 and TRBJ2-5; no definite D call. Germline-derived CDR1 and CDR2 are LNHDA and SQIVND (reference sequence). The CDR3 has 15 residues. Trimming pared 9 bases from V and 3 bases from J, leaving 20 bases between.

There are many counts of this clonotype. The chain carries TRBV27 and TRBJ1-1; D may be TRBD1 (5 bases). V dropped 3 bases and J dropped 5 bases, with 13 bases sitting between them. CDR3 length: 14 residues. The germline V gene has CDR1 MNHEY and CDR2 SMNVEV (reference sequence). CDR3 protein: CASSLRRGGTEAFF. For the CDR3, the DNA is TGTGCCAGCAGTTTGCGTCGTGGGGGGACTGAAGCTTTCTTT.

This chain links TRBV11-2 with TRBJ2-4, with D possibly being TRBD1 or TRBD2 (5 bases each). The CDR3 runs to 14 residues. The V end lost 4 bases, the J end lost 8 bases, and 15 bases lay between the germline ends. Germline V lookup: CDR1 SGHAT, CDR2 FQNNGV. DNA for the CDR3: TGTGCCAGCAGCTGGGACCTAGAAACGGACATTCAGTACTTC. Amino acid sequence: CASSWDLETDIQYF.

This clonotype was found many times. This chain links TRBV6-2 or TRBV6-3 with TRBJ1-1; no reliable D call. Trimming pared 5 bases from V and 6 bases from J, leaving 10 bases between. This CDR3 region has 12 residues. Looked up from germline, CDR1 is MNHEY and CDR2 is SVGEGT. CDR3 protein: CASSEAAPEAFF. The CDR3 nucleotides are TGTGCCAGCAGTGAGGCAGCGCCTGAAGCTTTCTTT.

This clonotype showed up many times. CDR3 in amino acids: CSARRLAGVGGEQYF. The CDR3 nucleotides read TGCAGTGCCAGGAGACTAGCGGGAGTTGGAGGCGAGCAGTACTTC. The rearrangement uses TRBV20-1 and TRBJ2-7; 12 bases fit TRBD2. Germline assignment: CDR1 DFQATT and CDR2 SNEGSKA (reference sequence). This CDR3 region has 15 residues. Losses at the gene ends were 6 bases for V and 6 bases for J; bases not matched to a gene: 12.

The V gene is TRBV6-1, the J gene TRBJ2-7, with TRBD2 matching over 8 bases. CDR3 length equals 14 residues. Trimming removed 4 bases from V and 6 bases from J; junction bases left unmatched: 8. Germline-derived CDR1 and CDR2 are MNHNS and SASEGT. The CDR3 region has the DNA TGTGCCAGCAGTGGCCCAGCGGGAGTACTCGAGCAGTACTTC. Its translation is CASSGPAGVLEQYF.

Many counts were recorded for this clonotype. The genes are TRBV28 and TRBJ2-5; D ambiguous. The CDR3 sequence is 13 residues long. With 4 bases removed from V and 2 bases from J, the gap between germline ends came to 8 bases. CDR1 is MDHEN, CDR2 SYDVKM, per germline. CDR3 sequence (DNA): TGTGCCAGCAGTTGGACGTATCAAGAGACCCAGTACTTC. It yields the protein CASSWTYQETQYF.

At least ten counts were recorded for this clonotype. The V call is TRBV30, the J call TRBJ2-2, with 10 bases fitting TRBD2. With 5 bases clipped from V and 6 bases from J, the junction kept 6 bases outside the gene matches. This CDR3 is built from 14 residues. The V gene's germline CDR1 is GTSNPN and CDR2 SVGIG (reference sequence). CDR3 in amino acids: CAWSTSGYSGELFF. CDR3 nucleotide sequence: TGTGCCTGGTCGACTAGCGGGTACTCCGGGGAGCTGTTTTTT.

The sample holds many counts of this clonotype. The chain is built from TRBV30 and TRBJ2-4; TRBD2 aligns across 8 bases. This CDR3 is built from 14 residues. Germline CDR1 GTSNPN, CDR2 SVGIG (reference sequence). J was trimmed by 6 bases and V by 3 bases; bases with no gene match: 7. CDR3 loop: CAWRAAGDGNIQYF. DNA for the CDR3: TGTGCCTGGAGGGCAGCGGGAGATGGAAACATTCAGTACTTC.

At least ten counts were recorded for this clonotype. The V and J genes are TRBV6-5 and TRBJ2-7; D is unclear. CDR3 size: 14 residues. Germline CDR1 is MNHEY and CDR2 is SVGAGI. The V end lost 0 bases, the J end lost 0 bases, and 6 bases lay between the germline ends. CDR3 nucleotide sequence: TGTGCCAGCAGTTACTCAGCTAGCTCCTACGAGCAGTACTTC. It encodes CASSYSASSYEQYF.